Each of the 30 T cell receptor beta chains below was sequenced from the same sample in a study of blood T cell repertoires in COVID-19 (dated by TCRdb to the early 2020s). The method was the immunoSEQ multiplex PCR assay. The clones in this table, taken by TCRdb from immuneACCESS, are in-frame only. Not every clone is retained; where verified, under half of the shortfall comes from an unresolved V gene, and the cause of the rest is unknown. For this sample there are about 120,000 clones; over 60% appear just once. The ten largest clonotypes hold 7.9% of the sample. The sample comprised peripheral blood. Receptors were obtained from a human donor in a cohort sampled during active COVID-19.

This rearrangement joins TRBV11-3 to TRBJ1-6, with 8 bases aligning to TRBD1. V was pared by 4 bases and J by 9 bases, with 11 bases of the junction left unmatched. CDR1 is SGHNT and CDR2 is YENEEA in the germline V gene. The CDR3 totals 16 residues. The CDR3 reads CASSYRTGTSGSPLHF. CDR3 sequence (DNA): TGTGCCAGCAGCTACCGGACAGGGACTTCTGGTTCACCCCTCCACTTT.

The V and J genes are TRBV6-6 and TRBJ2-1; D not certain. The CDR3 sequence is 14 residues long. V was pared by 5 bases and J by 3 bases, with 11 bases between. The V gene's germline CDR1 is MNHNY and CDR2 SVGAGI (reference sequence). The CDR3 reads CASSPVSSYNEQFF. The CDR3, as DNA: TGTGCCAGCAGTCCGGTTAGTAGCTACAATGAGCAGTTCTTC.

CDR3 sequence: CASSLTTTRTSGGLIVGETQYF. CDR3 nucleotide sequence: TGTGCCAGCAGCTTAACCACCACTCGGACTAGCGGGGGGTTGATAGTCGGAGAGACCCAGTACTTC. The chain joins TRBV7-8 to TRBJ2-5, with TRBD2 matching over 14 bases. This CDR3 comprises 22 residues. Germline CDR1 reads SGHVS; CDR2 reads FQNEAQ. Trimming at V came to 2 bases and at J to 4 bases, leaving 21 bases not matched to a gene.

This chain connects TRBV29-1 to TRBJ1-2; 10 bases align to TRBD1. The V segment lost 4 bases and the J segment 4 bases; nucleotides outside the gene matches: 9. The germline CDR1 and CDR2 sequences are SQVTM and ANQGSEA. The CDR3 spans 15 residues. The DNA for the CDR3 is TGCAGCGTTGGTTCTCGACAGGGGGCAGCCTATGGCTACACCTTC. This codes for CSVGSRQGAAYGYTF.

The chain is built from TRBV6-1 and TRBJ1-5, with TRBD1 as a possible D gene (5 bases). Germline lookup yields CDR1 MNHNS and CDR2 SASEGT. This CDR3 is built from 14 residues. Trimming cost V 2 bases and J 3 bases, with 8 bases left between them. CDR3 protein: CASSEQGDNQPQHF. The CDR3 DNA sequence: TGTGCCAGCAGTGAACAGGGCGACAATCAGCCCCAGCATTTT.

V usage is TRBV3-1 (or the pseudogene TRBV3-2) and J usage is TRBJ1-3; D might be TRBD1 (6 bases). The CDR3 sequence is 17 residues long. Trimming pared 3 bases from V and 0 bases from J, leaving 15 bases between. The germline CDR1 and CDR2 sequences are LGHDT and YNNKEL (reference sequence). The CDR3 sequence is CASSHIRWGHSGNTIYF. The CDR3, as DNA: TGTGCCAGCAGCCATATCCGGTGGGGACACTCTGGAAACACCATATATTTT.

The V gene is TRBV28, the J gene TRBJ2-1; D unclear. With 5 bases removed from V and 8 bases from J, the gap between germline ends came to 7 bases. In germline, CDR1 is MDHEN, CDR2 SYDVKM. The CDR3 runs to 11 residues. The CDR3: CASSLQDEQFF. CDR3 bases: TGTGCCAGCAGTCTCCAGGATGAGCAGTTCTTC.

The chain combines TRBV15 with TRBJ1-5, with D possibly being TRBD1 (6 bases). Germline V gene sequence: CDR1 LNHNV, CDR2 YYDKDF (reference sequence). CDR3 length: 15 amino acids. V was cut by 3 bases and J by 6 bases, with 15 bases left in between. Written as DNA, the CDR3 is TGTGCCACCAGCAGGTCCTCAGGGGACGTTCAGCCCCAGCATTTT. This codes for CATSRSSGDVQPQHF.

The genes are TRBV3-1 (or the pseudogene TRBV3-2) and TRBJ2-1; 12 bases agree with TRBD1. The CDR3 is 16 amino acids. The ends lost 4 bases at V and 7 bases at J; junction bases unmatched: 8. The germline V gene has CDR1 LGHDT and CDR2 YNNKEL (reference sequence). The CDR3 is CASSRYGTGGKNEQFF. CDR3 coding DNA: TGTGCCAGCAGCCGTTACGGGACAGGGGGCAAGAATGAGCAGTTCTTC.

The rearrangement joins TRBV7-8 to TRBJ2-7, with 11 bases identical to TRBD2. Germline V gene sequence: CDR1 SGHVS, CDR2 FQNEAQ. The ends lost 6 bases at V and 4 bases at J; junction bases unmatched: 14. The length of the CDR3 is 17 residues. CDR3 DNA: TGTGCCAGCAGAGAGAAGATAGCGGGAGGGCCTCCTTACGAGCAGTACTTC. It codes for CASREKIAGGPPYEQYF. Supplemented by reference TRBV7-8 and TRBJ2-7, the full variable domain reads GAGVSQSPRYKVAKRGQDVALRCDPISGHVSLFWYQQALGQGPEFLTYFQNEAQLDKSGLPSDRFFAERPEGSVSTLKIQRTQQEDSAVYLCASREKIAGGPPYEQYFGPGTRLTVT.

This clone was seen a single time. The chain is built from TRBV18 and TRBJ1-2, with D tentatively TRBD1 (6 bases). Germline lookup yields CDR1 KGHSH and CDR2 LQKENI. The CDR3 spans 15 residues. V gave up 6 bases and J gave up 4 bases, with 18 bases separating them. In DNA form, the CDR3 reads TGTGCCAGCTCCCCCGGGGGGGCTCGACTCTATGGCTACACCTTC. Translating gives CASSPGGARLYGYTF.

The J gene is TRBJ2-5, the V gene TRBV5-1; D is perhaps TRBD2 (5 bases). Germline V gene lookup returns CDR1 SGHRS and CDR2 YFSETQ. Trimming left V 5 bases short and J 1 base short, with 18 bases between. CDR3 length: 16 residues. The CDR3 spells CASRTSSTRVQETQYF. CDR3 nucleotide sequence: TGCGCCAGCAGAACCTCTAGCACCCGAGTCCAAGAGACCCAGTACTTC.

V is TRBV28 and J is TRBJ1-6; D is uncertain. V lost 5 bases to trimming and J lost 9 bases, with 14 bases between them. The CDR3 is made up of 14 amino acids. The germline V gene encodes CDR1 MDHEN and CDR2 SYDVKM. In DNA, the CDR3 is TGTGCCAGCAGTCTGGGTGTTTCGGGTTCACCCCTCCACTTT. It is translated as CASSLGVSGSPLHF.

This sequence joins TRBV6-5 and TRBJ2-7; D is possibly TRBD1 (6 bases). The CDR3 covers 15 residues. Germline V gene sequence: CDR1 MNHEY, CDR2 SVGAGI. V was pared by 2 bases and J by 6 bases, with 17 bases between. The CDR3 here is CASSYRGMRLGEQYF. CDR3 coding DNA: TGTGCCAGCAGTTACAGGGGGATGAGATTGGGCGAGCAGTACTTC.

The J gene is TRBJ2-7, the V gene TRBV27; 9 bases fit TRBD1. Trimming took 1 base from V and 5 from J; bases not matched to a gene: 3. The CDR3 has 14 residues. CDR1 is MNHEY, CDR2 SMNVEV, per germline (reference sequence). In nucleotides, the CDR3 is TGTGCCAGCAGTTTATACAGGGGGCGACACGAGCAGTACTTC. Amino acids: CASSLYRGRHEQYF.

The rearrangement links TRBV27 to TRBJ2-7, with TRBD1 identical over 7 bases. This CDR3 has 15 amino acids. The V gene's germline CDR1 is MNHEY and CDR2 SMNVEV (reference sequence). The trim removed 5 bases at V and 7 bases at J, leaving 14 bases unmatched. The DNA for the CDR3 is TGTGCCAGCAGTACCCTCCCTAGAAGGGGGCTTGAGCAGTACTTC. Translated: CASSTLPRRGLEQYF.

The rearrangement links TRBV19 to TRBJ1-5; D is unclear. V lost 1 base and J 7 bases, leaving 11 bases between the germline ends. CDR1 and CDR2 (germline): LNHDA, SQIVND (reference sequence). The CDR3 covers 14 residues. The CDR3: CASSIGRAEQPQHF. In DNA, the CDR3 is TGTGCCAGTAGTATAGGGAGGGCAGAACAGCCCCAGCATTTT.

In DNA, the CDR3 is TGTGCCAGCAGCCAAAGACCCCGGGACAGGGGTCAGAGCCGCTATGGCTACACCTTC. This sequence encodes CASSQRPRDRGQSRYGYTF. The V gene is TRBV3-1 (or the pseudogene TRBV3-2), the J gene TRBJ1-2; 10 bases are a match to TRBD1. The CDR3 length is 19 residues. The germline gives CDR1 LGHDT, CDR2 YNNKEL (reference sequence). V lost 2 bases and J lost 4; bases outside the gene matches: 16.

The J gene is TRBJ1-5, the V gene TRBV5-5; a possible D gene is TRBD1 (5 bases). The CDR3 is 15 residues long. In germline, CDR1 is SGHKS, CDR2 YYEKEE (reference sequence). V dropped 3 bases and J dropped 1 base, with 11 bases sitting between them. This CDR3 reads CASSSDRASNQPQHF. The CDR3 DNA reads as TGTGCCAGCAGCTCCGACAGAGCAAGCAATCAGCCCCAGCATTTT.

The rearrangement uses TRBV5-1 and TRBJ1-2; D is possibly TRBD1 (5 bases). CDR1 and CDR2 from the germline V gene are SGHRS and YFSETQ. The V and J ends lost 1 base and 8 bases respectively, with 12 bases between them. The CDR3 loop spans 13 amino acids. CDR3 nucleotides: TGCGCCAGCAGCTTGAGGGGTAGCGGCGGCTACACCTTC. Protein product: CASSLRGSGGYTF. The full variable domain, rest sourced from reference TRBV5-1 and TRBJ1-2, is KAGVTQTPRYLIKTRGQQVTLSCSPISGHRSVSWYQQTPGQGLQFLFEYFSETQRNKGNFPGRFSGRQFSNSRSEMNVSTLELGDSALYLCASSLRGSGGYTFGSGTRLTVV.

The chain couples TRBV5-1 to TRBJ1-1; maybe TRBD1 (5 bases). The CDR3 extends over 14 amino acids. The germline V and J ends were trimmed by 0 bases and 4 bases, with 10 bases remaining between them. Germline V gene lookup returns CDR1 SGHRS and CDR2 YFSETQ. In DNA form, the CDR3 reads TGCGCCAGCAGCTTGGAGGGGCAGGGCACTGAAGCTTTCTTT. It yields the protein CASSLEGQGTEAFF. The complete variable domain, with remaining parts taken from reference TRBV5-1 and TRBJ1-1, reads KAGVTQTPRYLIKTRGQQVTLSCSPISGHRSVSWYQQTPGQGLQFLFEYFSETQRNKGNFPGRFSGRQFSNSRSEMNVSTLELGDSALYLCASSLEGQGTEAFFGQGTRLTVV.

This chain joins TRBV3-1 (or the pseudogene TRBV3-2) and TRBJ2-7; 7 bases match TRBD2. Germline CDR1 reads LGHDT; CDR2 reads YNNKEL (reference sequence). J was trimmed by 1 base and V by 2 bases; bases with no gene match: 5. The CDR3 length is 15 residues. DNA for the CDR3: TGTGCCAGCAGCCAATTTAGCGGGTGGTCCTACGAGCAGTACTTC. It translates to CASSQFSGWSYEQYF.

The chain carries TRBV28 and TRBJ2-7, with D possibly TRBD1 on 6 matching bases. There are 13 residues in the CDR3. V gave up 5 bases and J gave up 2 bases, with 10 bases separating them. CDR1 and CDR2 (germline): MDHEN, SYDVKM. CDR3 nucleotide sequence: TGTGCCAGCAGTATACAGGGCACCTACGAGCAGTACTTC. Protein sequence: CASSIQGTYEQYF.

The chain has TRBV5-6 and TRBJ2-7, with a possible D match to TRBD2 (5 bases). The V end was cut by 2 bases, the J end by 5 bases, with 11 bases between. Germline V CDR1 and CDR2: SGHDT, YYEEEE. The CDR3 has 13 residues. The CDR3 is CASSFLRENEQYF. The CDR3 region has the DNA TGTGCCAGCAGCTTTTTGAGGGAGAACGAGCAGTACTTC.

The V and J genes are TRBV7-6 and TRBJ1-3; TRBD1 matches 7 bases. Germline V CDR1 and CDR2: SGHVS, FNYEAQ. Trimming cost V 5 bases and J 3 bases; bases outside gene matches: 1. This CDR3 contains 13 residues. The CDR3 DNA sequence: TGTGCCAGCAGCGGACAGGTTGGAAACACCATATATTTT. It translates to CASSGQVGNTIYF.

The chain couples TRBV6-5 to TRBJ1-2; maybe TRBD1 (5 bases). Deletions cut 2 bases from V and 2 bases from J, with 9 bases between. The germline gives CDR1 MNHEY, CDR2 SVGAGI. This CDR3 is built from 14 residues. The CDR3 here is CASSYRQMNYGYTF. DNA of the CDR3: TGTGCCAGCAGTTACCGACAGATGAACTATGGCTACACCTTC.

V and J are TRBV7-2 and TRBJ1-2; TRBD1 aligns across 7 bases. V trimming: 1 base; J trimming: 4 bases; junction bases outside the gene matches: 6. Per germline, CDR1 SGHTA and CDR2 FQGNSA. The CDR3 is made up of 15 amino acids. The CDR3 DNA follows: TGTGCCAGCAGCTTAGGAAGACAGGGAGGCTATGGCTACACCTTC. It is translated as CASSLGRQGGYGYTF.

The gene calls are TRBV5-4 and TRBJ2-3, with D possibly being TRBD2 (6 bases). The V end lost 0 bases, the J end lost 1 base, and 12 bases lay between the germline ends. The length of the CDR3 is 16 residues. Germline values: CDR1 SGHNT, CDR2 YYREEE (reference sequence). The CDR3 reads CASSLGIAEGTDTQYF. The CDR3 DNA reads TGTGCCAGCAGCTTGGGAATAGCGGAGGGCACAGATACGCAGTATTTT.

This chain joins TRBV5-6 and TRBJ2-7; 10 positions match TRBD1. The CDR3 loop spans 14 amino acids. CDR1 and CDR2 (germline): SGHDT, YYEEEE. With V trimmed by 2 bases and J by 6 bases, 5 bases remained unmatched. CDR3 coding DNA: TGTGCCAGCAGCTTTGGACAGGGGGAATCCGAGCAGTACTTC. Translating gives CASSFGQGESEQYF.

This rearrangement joins TRBV3-1 (or the pseudogene TRBV3-2) to TRBJ2-7; possibly TRBD2 for D (5 bases). The CDR3 runs 15 residues. V gave up 5 bases and J gave up 3 bases, with 17 bases separating them. Germline V gives CDR1 LGHDT, CDR2 YNNKEL (reference sequence). For the CDR3, the DNA is TGTGCCAGCAGCGAAAGGGAGAGGGCTGACTACGAGCAGTACTTC. It codes for CASSERERADYEQYF.